The T cell receptor beta chain described here comes from a study of beta chain features in type 1 diabetes. Across the study: The patient and healthy donor groups were comparable for age, gender and cell yields. The study, taken as a whole, reports: Moderately but significantly shorter TCRB CDR3s were found in Type 1 diabetes patients in all four CD4+ subsets. Unsettled here was the matter of whether HLA type influences TCRB rearrangement. Among patients, naive, central memory and Treg TCRB repertoires appeared more similar than among healthy donors.

The authors reverse transcribed all of the isolated RNA, so sequencing captured expressed TCRB transcripts. Mean read depth for naive, central memory and regulatory T cell samples was 3.5 million or so reads. Repertoires were generated with immunoSEQ multiplex PCR, while TCRdb's copy carries only in-frame clones and drops some. The sample contains a few hundred thousand clones, around 12% of which appear only once. Germline assignment: CDR1 SGHRS and CDR2 YFSETQ. The CDR3 is 14 residues long. Trimming pared 4 bases from V and 0 bases from J, leaving 11 bases between. Worth noting for this clone: Its antigen is not known.

This clonotype was obtained from a woman aged 18-30 years with type 1 diabetes. Source material: naive CD4+ T cells from blood. V usage is TRBV5-1 and J usage is TRBJ2-7; tentative D call: TRBD2 (5 bases). This CDR3 is CASSRTGSSYEQYF. In DNA form, the CDR3 reads TGCGCCAGCAGCAGGACGGGGAGCTCCTACGAGCAGTACTTC.